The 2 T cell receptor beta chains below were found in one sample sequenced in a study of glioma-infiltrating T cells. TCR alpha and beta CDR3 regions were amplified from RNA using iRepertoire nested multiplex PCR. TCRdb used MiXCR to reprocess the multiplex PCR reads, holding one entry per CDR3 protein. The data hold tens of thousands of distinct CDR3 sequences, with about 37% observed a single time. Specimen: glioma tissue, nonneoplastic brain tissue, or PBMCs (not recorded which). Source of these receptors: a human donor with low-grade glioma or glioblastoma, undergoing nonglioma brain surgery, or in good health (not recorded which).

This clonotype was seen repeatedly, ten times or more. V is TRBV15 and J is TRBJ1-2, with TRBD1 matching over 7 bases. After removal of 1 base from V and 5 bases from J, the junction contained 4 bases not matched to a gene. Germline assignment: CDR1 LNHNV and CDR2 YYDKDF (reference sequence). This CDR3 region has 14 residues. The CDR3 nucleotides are TGTGCCACCAGCAGAGTTACAGGGGTGTATGGCTACACCTTC. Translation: CATSRVTGVYGYTF.

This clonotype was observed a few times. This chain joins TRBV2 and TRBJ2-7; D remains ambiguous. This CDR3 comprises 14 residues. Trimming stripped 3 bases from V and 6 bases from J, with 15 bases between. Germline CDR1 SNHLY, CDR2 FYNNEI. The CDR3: CASSEGGARREQYF. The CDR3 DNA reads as TGTGCCAGCAGTGAGGGCGGCGCCCGGCGCGAGCAGTACTTC.